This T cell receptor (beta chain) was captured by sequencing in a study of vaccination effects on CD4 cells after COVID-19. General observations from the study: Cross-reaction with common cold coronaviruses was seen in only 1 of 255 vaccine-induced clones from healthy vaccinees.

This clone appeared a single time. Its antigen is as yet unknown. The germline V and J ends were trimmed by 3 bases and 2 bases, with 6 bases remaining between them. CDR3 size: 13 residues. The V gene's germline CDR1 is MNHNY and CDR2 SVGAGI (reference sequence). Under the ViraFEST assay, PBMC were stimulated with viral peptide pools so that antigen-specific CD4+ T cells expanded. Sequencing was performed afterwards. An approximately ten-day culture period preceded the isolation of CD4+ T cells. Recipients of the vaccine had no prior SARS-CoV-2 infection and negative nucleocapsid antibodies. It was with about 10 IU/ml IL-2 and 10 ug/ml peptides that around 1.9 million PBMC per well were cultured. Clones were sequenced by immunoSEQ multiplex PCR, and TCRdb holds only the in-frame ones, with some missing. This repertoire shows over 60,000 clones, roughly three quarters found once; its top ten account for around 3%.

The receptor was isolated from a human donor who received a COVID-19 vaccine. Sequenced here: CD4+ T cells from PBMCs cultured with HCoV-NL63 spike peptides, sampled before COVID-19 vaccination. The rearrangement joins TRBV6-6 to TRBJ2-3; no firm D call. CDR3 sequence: CASSYQNTDTQYF. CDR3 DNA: TGTGCCAGCAGTTATCAGAACACAGATACGCAGTATTTT.